This TCR beta chain comes out of a study of vaccination effects on CD4 cells after COVID-19. For this clone: No antigen is known for it.

Produced via immunoSEQ multiplex PCR; TCRdb's table is partial and in-frame only. The data contain 22,000 or so clones, around 75% of them singletons. In the ViraFEST assay, antigen-specific CD4+ clonotypes were identified by expansion after peptide-pool stimulation. Researchers isolated CD4+ T cells once about 11 days of culture had elapsed. Infection with SARS-CoV-2 occurred in the person between March and December 2020, and PCR confirmed it. Each well held about 2 million PBMC cultured with around 9 ug/ml peptides and about 10 IU/ml IL-2. The V and J ends lost 3 bases and 0 bases respectively, with 15 bases between them. The CDR3 is 18 amino acids. Germline assignment: CDR1 LNHDA and CDR2 SQIVND (reference sequence).

Sequencing used CD4+ T cells from PBMCs cultured with a peptide pool, obtained before COVID-19 vaccination. The TCR was taken from a human donor who had a prior SARS-CoV-2 infection. The rearrangement uses TRBV19 and TRBJ2-6, with D perhaps assigned TRBD1 or TRBD2 (6 bases each). In DNA, the CDR3 is TGTGCCAGTAGTATTATCTTGGGGGGCAGCTCTGGGGCCAACGTCCTGACTTTC. Translation: CASSIILGGSSGANVLTF. The whole variable domain, filled in from reference TRBV19 and TRBJ2-6, reads DGGITQSPKYLFRKEGQNVTLSCEQNLNHDAMYWYRQDPGQGLRLIYYSQIVNDFQKGDIAEGYSVSREKKESFPLTVTSAQKNPTAFYLCASSIILGGSSGANVLTFGAGSRLTVL.